The present T cell receptor (beta chain) was sequenced within a study of read filtering for tumor transcriptome and immune sequencing. The CDR3 is made up of 13 amino acids. In germline, CDR1 is MGHRA, CDR2 YSYEKL. Trimming took off 0 bases at V and 12 bases at J, with 12 bases between the two ends. In this sample, this clonotype turned up many times. Molecular barcoded adaptors covering alpha/delta and beta/gamma chains were used on 400 to 450 ng RNA. TCRdb passed the reads through MiXCR, listing each CDR3 protein once. The data hold some 40,000 distinct CDR3 sequences, with roughly an eighth observed a single time.

This chain connects TRBV4-1 to TRBJ2-1; a possible D gene is TRBD2 (5 bases). This TCR was recovered from a donor at least 40 years old with multiple myeloma. Sequenced input: a population of CD138-negative cells sorted from bone marrow. CDR3 nucleotide sequence: TGCGCCAGCAGCCAAGAATGGGAGAGTGGGCAGTTCTTC. It is translated as CASSQEWESGQFF.